The entry that follows covers one TCR beta chain sequence. The germline CDR1 and CDR2 sequences are MDHEN and SYDVKM. The CDR3 covers 11 residues. Trimming stripped 7 bases from V and 5 bases from J, with 5 bases between. The record originates from a study of response to subunit inactivated influenza vaccine. One entry per CDR3 protein results from TCRdb running MiXCR on the RT-PCR reads. The data contain more than 450,000 distinct CDR3 sequences, approximately 11% of them singletons. This sample was shared with a second study, whose subject was T cells expressing NK-cell markers. That source adds: It was by 5'RACE template switching with UMIs that TCR beta cDNA was made.

V usage is TRBV28 and J usage is TRBJ1-4; D unresolved. The TCR sequence derives from a man between 45 and 60 years old who received an inactivated influenza vaccine. Sequenced here: PBMCs from blood, sampled on the day of vaccination. CDR3 in amino acids: CASIENEKLFF. The CDR3 DNA follows: TGTGCCAGCATTGAAAATGAAAAACTGTTTTTT. Full variable domain (missing parts from reference TRBV28 and TRBJ1-4): DVKVTQSSRYLVKRTGEKVFLECVQDMDHENMFWYRQDPGLGLRLIYFSYDVKMKEKGDIPEGYSVSREKKERFSLILESASTNQTSMYLCASIENEKLFFGSGTQLSVL.